Below, 31 T cell receptor beta chains from the same sample are listed, as sequenced in a study of tissue T cells after allogeneic stem cell transplantation. TCRdb's table, derived via immunoSEQ multiplex PCR, lists solely in-frame clones and lacks some. The data contain some 9,400 clones, about 61% of them singletons. Sequencing used tissue from the jejunum, obtained at autopsy. The receptors were gathered from a female donor over 55 with lung cancer.

This clone appeared once. The chain recombines TRBV3-1 (or the pseudogene TRBV3-2) with TRBJ2-2; D is unclear. V lost 1 base and J 4 bases, leaving 7 bases between the germline ends. CDR3 length: 14 amino acids. Looked up from germline, CDR1 is LGHDT and CDR2 is YNNKEL (reference sequence). CDR3 sequence: CASSQAGPTGELFF. CDR3 nucleotides: TGTGCCAGCAGCCAAGCGGGTCCCACCGGGGAGCTGTTTTTT.

This chain joins TRBV18 and TRBJ2-1; TRBD1 aligns across 7 bases. Per the germline V gene, CDR1 is KGHSH and CDR2 is LQKENI. The junction had 4 bases not matched to a gene; V was cut back by 3 bases and J by 2 bases. The CDR3 has 15 amino acids. The CDR3 nucleotides read TGTGCCAGCTCACCGGGACAGCTTACCTACAATGAGCAGTTCTTC. Protein sequence: CASSPGQLTYNEQFF.

By share, this clone counts as medium-sized. The CDR3 loop reads CASSPRGDLAGNEQFF. DNA of the CDR3: TGCGCCAGCAGCCCCCGAGGTGATTTGGCTGGGAATGAGCAGTTCTTC. The chain is built from TRBV4-1 and TRBJ2-1; no definite D call. Per the germline V gene, CDR1 is MGHRA and CDR2 is YSYEKL. This CDR3 contains 16 residues. V was cut by 4 bases and J by 7 bases, with 20 bases left in between.

This chain links TRBV11-2 with TRBJ2-7; 9 nucleotides line up with TRBD2. Per germline, CDR1 SGHAT and CDR2 FQNNGV. The J segment lost 5 bases and the V segment lost 5 bases, leaving 10 bases of the junction unmatched. This CDR3 has 15 amino acids. CDR3 DNA: TGTGCCAGCAGCCAAACCCTAGCGGGGTATGACGAGCAGTACTTC. Translating it yields CASSQTLAGYDEQYF.

The chain joins TRBV10-3 to TRBJ2-7, with a possible D match to TRBD2 (7 bases). The germline V gene has CDR1 ENHRY and CDR2 SYGVKD. V was trimmed by 3 bases and J by 4 bases, leaving 16 bases between them. This CDR3 spans 15 amino acids. CDR3 nucleotide sequence: TGTGCCATCAGTGATCGCGGGGGCCAAACATACGAGCAGTACTTC. This encodes CAISDRGGQTYEQYF.

The V gene is TRBV13, the J gene TRBJ2-7; D not certain. The V end lost 6 bases, the J end lost 2 bases, and 23 bases lay between the germline ends. Per the germline V gene, CDR1 is PRHDT and CDR2 is FYEKMQ (reference sequence). This CDR3 has 17 amino acids. CDR3 DNA sequence: TGTGCCAGCAGTTATCATTTGCGTCAGGCGCTGACCTACGAGCAGTACTTC. Protein product: CASSYHLRQALTYEQYF.

This chain connects TRBV5-3 to TRBJ2-7; D remains unclear. TRBV5-3 is placed among ORFs of uncertain function. Trimming pared 1 base from V and 2 bases from J, leaving 10 bases between. This CDR3 is built from 14 residues. The CDR3 region has the DNA TGTGCCAGAAGCTTGCTGGGCCGGGCCTACGAGCAGTACTTC. Translation gives CARSLLGRAYEQYF.

The DNA for the CDR3 is TGCGCCAGCAGCTTGGCCTCTAGCGGAACCTACAATGAGCAGTTCTTC. Amino acids: CASSLASSGTYNEQFF. The chain has TRBV5-1 and TRBJ2-1; 7 positions match TRBD2. CDR3 length equals 16 residues. The germline V gene encodes CDR1 SGHRS and CDR2 YFSETQ. V lost 0 bases and J lost 2; bases outside the gene matches: 5.

V usage is TRBV6-5 and J usage is TRBJ2-2; D call uncertain. The CDR3 length is 11 residues. The V gene lost 6 bases and the J gene lost 6 bases, with 5 bases spanning the gap. Germline CDR1 MNHEY, CDR2 SVGAGI. CDR3 residues: CASSRPGELFF. For the CDR3, the DNA is TGTGCCAGCAGCCGGCCCGGGGAGCTGTTTTTT.

The chain links TRBV7-3 to TRBJ1-1; 7 nucleotides align to TRBD1. The CDR3 totals 13 residues. The germline V gene has CDR1 SGHTA and CDR2 FQGTGA. Germline trimming cut 4 bases from V and 10 bases from J; bases unmatched to any gene: 9. The CDR3 DNA sequence: TGTGCCAGCAGCTCCCAAGGGGGCCAGAGAGCTTTCTTT. This translates into CASSSQGGQRAFF.

J is TRBJ1-1 and V is TRBV6-5; D is possibly TRBD1 (5 bases). This CDR3 comprises 14 residues. Between the trimmed V and J ends, which lost 6 bases and 1 base, there was a span of 12 bases. Germline V gene data show CDR1 as MNHEY and CDR2 as SVGAGI. The CDR3 is CASSLGRTNTEAFF. DNA for the CDR3: TGTGCCAGCAGCTTGGGACGTACGAACACTGAAGCTTTCTTT.

This clone was observed once. The chain has TRBV6-1 and TRBJ2-2; tentatively, D is TRBD1 or TRBD2 (5 bases each). This CDR3 has 13 amino acids. CDR1 and CDR2 from the germline V gene are MNHNS and SASEGT. V lost 2 bases, J lost 6 bases, and 7 bases lay in between. CDR3 sequence (DNA): TGTGCCAGCAGTGAATGGGGACCCGGGGAGCTGTTTTTT. Translation: CASSEWGPGELFF.

The gene calls are TRBV4-2 and TRBJ2-1; D may be TRBD2 (6 bases). The V gene lost 0 bases and the J gene lost 3 bases, with 6 bases spanning the gap. There are 14 residues in the CDR3. Germline V gene data show CDR1 as LGHNA and CDR2 as YNFKEQ. The CDR3 loop reads CASSQETSYNEQFF. In nucleotides, the CDR3 is TGTGCCAGCAGCCAAGAGACTAGCTACAATGAGCAGTTCTTC.

By share, this clone counts as medium-sized. The rearrangement uses TRBV7-2 and TRBJ2-7; no definite D call. Germline lookup yields CDR1 SGHTA and CDR2 FQGNSA. The V end lost 5 bases, the J end lost 2 bases, and 13 bases lay between the germline ends. The CDR3 runs 14 residues. CDR3 amino acids: CASSPRRDTYEQYF. The DNA of the CDR3 is TGTGCCAGCAGCCCGCGCCGAGACACCTACGAGCAGTACTTC.

V and J are TRBV6-5 and TRBJ2-5; D is uncertain. V shed 8 bases and J shed 1 base, with 14 bases lying between them. This CDR3 has 14 amino acids. CDR1 and CDR2 from the germline V gene are MNHEY and SVGAGI. The DNA of the CDR3 is TGTGCCAGCCACAGTCTAAGTCTCCAAGAGACCCAGTACTTC. Its protein product is CASHSLSLQETQYF.

The sample holds a few counts of this clone. V usage is TRBV12-3 or TRBV12-4 and J usage is TRBJ2-2; D uncertain. Trimming cost V 8 bases and J 2 bases, with 9 bases left between them. There are 13 residues in the CDR3. CDR3 coding DNA: TGTGCCAGCGGTGTCAGAAACACCGGGGAGCTGTTTTTT. Encoded protein: CASGVRNTGELFF.

This clone is judged medium-sized (0.01 to 0.1%). The CDR3 reads CASSIGRGIGTEAFF. In nucleotides, the CDR3 is TGTGCCAGTAGTATAGGGCGTGGGATCGGGACTGAAGCTTTCTTT. This chain joins TRBV19 and TRBJ1-1; D ambiguous. Trimming pared 1 base from V and 5 bases from J, leaving 14 bases between. The CDR3 extends over 15 amino acids. CDR1 is LNHDA and CDR2 is SQIVND in the germline V gene (reference sequence).

This clone was detected only a few times. The gene calls are TRBV7-8 and TRBJ2-7; TRBD1 matches 7 bases. This CDR3 has 12 residues. Losses at the gene ends were 5 bases for V and 4 bases for J; bases not matched to a gene: 2. Germline CDR1 and CDR2: SGHVS and FQNEAQ. CDR3 sequence: CASSRTGYEQYF. The CDR3 DNA reads as TGTGCCAGCAGCCGGACAGGTTACGAGCAGTACTTC.

This clone has more than one count but fewer than ten. This chain links TRBV6-5 with TRBJ1-1; D possibly corresponds to TRBD1 (6 bases). Deletions cut 2 bases from V and 5 bases from J, with 9 bases between. Germline V lookup: CDR1 MNHEY, CDR2 SVGAGI. The CDR3 totals 13 residues. Here the CDR3 reads CASSYEGGTEAFF. The DNA of the CDR3 is TGTGCCAGCAGTTACGAGGGGGGTACTGAAGCTTTCTTT.

The V gene is TRBV7-6, the J gene TRBJ1-2; 9 bases map to TRBD1. V lost 4 bases and J lost 5; bases outside the gene matches: 8. Germline-derived CDR1 and CDR2 are SGHVS and FNYEAQ. This CDR3 is built from 15 residues. The CDR3 loop reads CASSSGQGPRYGYTF. The CDR3 DNA follows: TGTGCCAGCAGCTCCGGACAGGGGCCCCGTTATGGCTACACCTTC.

The rearrangement uses TRBV6-5 and TRBJ1-2; D call uncertain. Germline V CDR1 and CDR2: MNHEY, SVGAGI. The CDR3 loop spans 12 amino acids. V was clipped by 7 bases and J by 4 bases, with 10 bases between them. CDR3 nucleotides: TGTGCCAGCACCACGCACGGCTATGGCTACACCTTC. Translation: CASTTHGYGYTF.

As regards this clone: The sample has other DNA sequences that encode this CDR3 too. The chain carries TRBV4-1 and TRBJ2-2; TRBD2 agrees at 8 bases. The CDR3 sequence is 18 residues long. Germline CDR1 and CDR2: MGHRA and YSYEKL. J was trimmed by 4 bases and V by 0 bases; bases with no gene match: 10. CDR3 bases: TGCGCCAGCAGCCAAGATCTTACTAGCGGAGGTCCCACCGGGGAGCTGTTTTTT. Residues: CASSQDLTSGGPTGELFF.

The chain links TRBV5-6 to TRBJ2-5; 8 bases match TRBD2. The CDR3 sequence is 17 residues long. Losses at the gene ends were 0 bases for V and 2 bases for J; bases not matched to a gene: 9. Germline assignment: CDR1 SGHDT and CDR2 YYEEEE. CDR3 region: CASSLAPGLAAQETQYF. The CDR3 DNA reads as TGTGCCAGCAGCTTGGCCCCCGGACTAGCAGCTCAAGAGACCCAGTACTTC. Full variable domain (missing parts from reference TRBV5-6 and TRBJ2-5): DAGVTQSPTHLIKTRGQQVTLRCSPKSGHDTVSWYQQALGQGPQFIFQYYEEEERQRGNFPDRFSGHQFPNYSSELNVNALLLGDSALYLCASSLAPGLAAQETQYFGPGTRLLVL.

The chain employs TRBV27 and TRBJ1-1, with D possibly TRBD1 on 6 matching bases. V was shortened by 6 bases and J by 3 bases, with 23 bases between the two germline ends. From germline, CDR1 is MNHEY and CDR2 SMNVEV (reference sequence). CDR3 length: 17 amino acids. The CDR3 spells CASRTTGRVPHDTEAFF. The CDR3 DNA sequence: TGTGCCAGCAGGACGACAGGACGCGTCCCCCACGACACTGAAGCTTTCTTT.

This chain uses TRBV4-2 with TRBJ2-7; TRBD2 matches 10 bases. Trimming cost V 0 bases and J 5 bases; bases outside gene matches: 1. The CDR3 contains 14 residues. Germline V gene data show CDR1 as LGHNA and CDR2 as YNFKEQ. CDR3 nucleotide sequence: TGTGCCAGCAGCCAAGATGGACTAGCGGACGAGCAGTACTTC. Translated: CASSQDGLADEQYF.

This clone was recorded only once. The rearrangement joins TRBV7-2 to TRBJ2-5; 10 positions agree with TRBD1. CDR3 size: 13 residues. Germline V gene data show CDR1 as SGHTA and CDR2 as FQGNSA. J lost 4 bases, V lost 5 bases, and 1 base had no gene match. CDR3 protein: CASSRDRGETQYF. For the CDR3, the DNA is TGTGCCAGCAGCCGGGACAGGGGAGAGACCCAGTACTTC.

The chain couples TRBV6-2 or TRBV6-3 to TRBJ1-6, with 8 positions matching TRBD1. There are 15 residues in the CDR3. From germline, CDR1 is MNHEY and CDR2 SVGEGT. V lost 6 bases to trimming and J lost 7 bases; unmatched junction nucleotides: 8. In DNA form, the CDR3 reads TGTGCCAGCAGCCACCCACAGGGGGTGAATTCACCCCTCCACTTT. Translation: CASSHPQGVNSPLHF.

Sample share makes this clone medium-sized (0.01 to 0.1%). The gene calls are TRBV5-4 and TRBJ2-5; D remains unclear. The germline V and J ends were trimmed by 4 bases and 1 base, with 8 bases remaining between them. The CDR3 spans 13 residues. CDR1 SGHNT and CDR2 YYREEE come from the germline V gene (reference sequence). The CDR3 nucleotides read TGTGCCAGCAGCCGGGCCCTCCAAGAGACCCAGTACTTC. Its protein is CASSRALQETQYF.

The V call is TRBV7-6, the J call TRBJ2-2, with D possibly called TRBD1 or TRBD2 (5 bases each). The CDR3 is 15 residues long. CDR1 and CDR2 from the germline V gene are SGHVS and FNYEAQ. V was clipped by 6 bases and J by 4 bases, with 15 bases between them. CDR3 DNA sequence: TGTGCCAGCAGACCCATGCCTGGGGGCACCGGGGAGCTGTTTTTT. It is translated as CASRPMPGGTGELFF.

The genes are TRBV30 and TRBJ1-1; no definite D call. Trimming removed 5 bases from V and 8 bases from J, with 6 bases in between. In germline, CDR1 is GTSNPN, CDR2 SVGIG (reference sequence). This CDR3 has 9 residues. The CDR3 here is CAWGREAFF. The CDR3 DNA reads as TGTGCCTGGGGACGGGAAGCTTTCTTT.

Sample share makes this clone medium-sized (0.01 to 0.1%). The V gene is TRBV7-3, the J gene TRBJ1-6, with D hard to call. V lost 0 bases and J lost 9, with 12 bases in between. The germline gives CDR1 SGHTA, CDR2 FQGTGA. This CDR3 has 15 residues. The CDR3 loop is CASSLTGSERSPLHF. The DNA for the CDR3 is TGTGCCAGCAGCTTAACGGGATCCGAGCGTTCACCCCTCCACTTT. The whole variable domain, filled in from reference TRBV7-3 and TRBJ1-6, reads GAGVSQTPSNKVTEKGKYVELRCDPISGHTALYWYRQSLGQGPEFLIYFQGTGAADDSGLPNDRFFAVRPEGSVSTLKIQRTERGDSAVYLCASSLTGSERSPLHFGNGTRLTVT.